These T cell receptor beta chains were read from a single sample in a study of T cells in Graves' hyperthyroidism and ophthalmopathy. One entry per CDR3 protein results from TCRdb running MiXCR on the multiplex PCR reads. The table lists around 690,000 distinct CDR3 sequences, less than 25% of them singletons. Source material: blood. These TCRs come from a man younger than 40 with Graves' ophthalmopathy. Both conserved end residues are part of each CDR3. The order of the fields is clone size, J gene, D gene, V gene, CDR3 DNA, CDR3 protein. D genes are given only for firm matches. The listing skips clone size in some rows; elsewhere it reads once, few, many or a size class.

few	TRBJ2-7	TRBD2	TRBV29-1	TGCAGCGTTGAAACTAGCGGGGCCTACGAGCAGTACTTC	CSVETSGAYEQYF
few	TRBJ2-3	TRBD1	TRBV29-1	TGCAGCGTTGTCAACAGGGGGCTTACAGATACGCAGTATTTT	CSVVNRGLTDTQYF
.	TRBJ2-1	TRBD2	TRBV14	TGTGCCAGCAGCCAAGATGGTCTAGCGGAATACAATGAGCAGTTCTTC	CASSQDGLAEYNEQFF
.	TRBJ2-6	.	TRBV6-1	TGTGCCAGCACCCCTTTCGGGACGGCAGCTGGGGCCAACGTCCTGACTTTC	CASTPFGTAAGANVLTF
many	TRBJ1-2	TRBD1	TRBV28	TGTGCCAGCAGGATGACAGGGGCCGGCTATGGCTACACCTTC	CASRMTGAGYGYTF
few	TRBJ2-3	.	TRBV19	TGTGCCAGTAGTACTAGGACTGGCGCGGATACGCAGTATTTT	CASSTRTGADTQYF
.	TRBJ2-2	.	TRBV7-8	TGTGCCAGCAGCTTATGGGGCGTAGACTTTCCCCCATCGAACACCGGGGAGCTGTTTTTT	CASSLWGVDFPPSNTGELFF
.	TRBJ2-1	.	TRBV11-3	TGTGCCAGCAGCCCCCGGGGCCAGAGCTCCTACAATGAGCAGTTCTTC	CASSPRGQSSYNEQFF
many	TRBJ2-5	.	TRBV28	TGTGCCAGCAGTTTAGATCCACAAGAGACCCAGTACTTC	CASSLDPQETQYF
many	TRBJ1-1	.	TRBV11-2	TGTGCCAGCACCACAGTGGGCCGCATGAACACTGAAGCTTTCTTT	CASTTVGRMNTEAFF
.	TRBJ2-4	.	TRBV6-1	TGTGCCAGCAGTAAAGCCGGGACACCTCAGTACTTC	CASSKAGTPQYF
.	TRBJ1-2	.	TRBV20-1	TGCAGTGCTAGAGGCGATCACCTCTATGGCTACACCTTC	CSARGDHLYGYTF
few	TRBJ2-3	.	TRBV5-1	TGCGCCAGCAGCTGGTTACTCAGGGATACGCAGTATTTT	CASSWLLRDTQYF
.	TRBJ1-5	.	TRBV7-3	TGTGCCAGTCGACAGATTAGCAATCAGCCCCAGCATTTT	CASRQISNQPQHF
once	TRBJ2-2	.	TRBV20-1	TGCAGTGCTAGAGTGGTGGCGAACACCGGGGAGCTGTTTTTT	CSARVVANTGELFF
.	TRBJ2-2	TRBD1	TRBV12-3/TRBV12-4	TGTGCCAGCAGTTTAGGAGACAGGGCCCGGGACACCGGGGAGCTGTTTTTT	CASSLGDRARDTGELFF
few	TRBJ2-1	TRBD2	TRBV5-6	TGTGCCAGCAGCTCGGGGACTAGCGTCGATGAGCAGTTCTTC	CASSSGTSVDEQFF
.	TRBJ2-7	.	TRBV28	TGTGCCAGCAGTTTACCACAAGGGGTGTACGAGCAGTACTTC	CASSLPQGVYEQYF
few	TRBJ2-1	.	TRBV7-6	TGTGCCAGCAGCTTTAGGACTCCCAGCTCCTACAATGAGCAGTTCTTC	CASSFRTPSSYNEQFF
many	TRBJ2-3	TRBD1	TRBV7-9	TGTGCCAGCAGCGCCGTTAACAGGGGGTATAAGGCAGATACGCAGTATTTT	CASSAVNRGYKADTQYF
many	TRBJ2-7	TRBD2	TRBV10-3	TGTGCCATCAGTGCGGGGGGTTACGAGCAGTACTTC	CAISAGGYEQYF
few	TRBJ1-5	.	TRBV4-1	TGCGCCAGCAGCCGCGTGGAGATGCAGGCGAGCAATCAGCCCCAGCATTTT	CASSRVEMQASNQPQHF
few	TRBJ2-1	.	TRBV9	TGTGCCAGCAGCGCTGACACTGCGAATGAGCAGTTCTTC	CASSADTANEQFF
many	TRBJ2-7	TRBD1	TRBV28	TGTGCCAGCAGTACAATGCGGGACAGGGCGGCCTACGAGCAGTACTTC	CASSTMRDRAAYEQYF
few	TRBJ2-1	TRBD2	TRBV2	TGTGCCAGCACGACTAGCGGGGGGGATGAGCAGTTCTTC	CASTTSGGDEQFF
few	TRBJ2-7	.	TRBV29-1	TGCAGCGTCCTTGAAAGGACCTACGAGCAGTACTTC	CSVLERTYEQYF
many	TRBJ2-3	TRBD2	TRBV7-2	TGTGCCAGCAGCTCCGGACTAGACCCACCAACCACAGATACGCAGTATTTT	CASSSGLDPPTTDTQYF
many	TRBJ2-1	.	TRBV11-2	TGTGCCAGCAGCTTAGATCCAGGACTTGATGAGCAGTTCTTC	CASSLDPGLDEQFF
.	TRBJ2-1	.	TRBV5-6	TGTGCCAGCAGCTACCCGACGGGCAATGAGCAGTTCTTC	CASSYPTGNEQFF
many	TRBJ1-5	.	TRBV28	TGTGCCAGCAAACGGATTGGATTGAATCAGCCCCAGCATTTT	CASKRIGLNQPQHF
many	TRBJ2-7	TRBD2	TRBV2	TGTGCCAGCACCAGGGACGCGCTCGGGGGGGAGCAGTACTTC	CASTRDALGGEQYF
many	TRBJ2-1	.	TRBV5-1	TGCGCCAGCAGCACTTCACAGGGGGGGTCCTACAATGAGCAGTTCTTC	CASSTSQGGSYNEQFF
few	TRBJ2-7	.	TRBV5-1	TGCGCCAGCAGCTACGGACAAGCCTCCTACGAGCAGTACTTC	CASSYGQASYEQYF